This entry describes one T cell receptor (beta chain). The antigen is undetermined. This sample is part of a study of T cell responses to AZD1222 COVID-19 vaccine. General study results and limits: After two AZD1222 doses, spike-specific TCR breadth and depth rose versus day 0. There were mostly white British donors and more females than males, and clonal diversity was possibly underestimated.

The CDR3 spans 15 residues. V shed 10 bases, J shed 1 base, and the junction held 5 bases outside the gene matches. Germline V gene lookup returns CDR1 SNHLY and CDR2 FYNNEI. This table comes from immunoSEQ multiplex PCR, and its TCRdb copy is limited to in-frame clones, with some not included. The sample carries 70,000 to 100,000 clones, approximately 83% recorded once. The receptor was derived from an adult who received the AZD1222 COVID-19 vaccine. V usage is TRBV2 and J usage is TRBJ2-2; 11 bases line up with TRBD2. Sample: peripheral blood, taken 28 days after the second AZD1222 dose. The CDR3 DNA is TGTGCCACCCTGGGGACTAGCGGGAACACCGGGGAGCTGTTTTTT. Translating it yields CATLGTSGNTGELFF. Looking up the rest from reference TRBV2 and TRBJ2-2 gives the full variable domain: EPEVTQTPSHQVTQMGQEVILRCVPISNHLYFYWYRQILGQKVEFLVSFYNNEISEKSEIFDDQFSVERPDGSNFTLKIRSTKLEDSAMYFCATLGTSGNTGELFFGEGSRLTVL.